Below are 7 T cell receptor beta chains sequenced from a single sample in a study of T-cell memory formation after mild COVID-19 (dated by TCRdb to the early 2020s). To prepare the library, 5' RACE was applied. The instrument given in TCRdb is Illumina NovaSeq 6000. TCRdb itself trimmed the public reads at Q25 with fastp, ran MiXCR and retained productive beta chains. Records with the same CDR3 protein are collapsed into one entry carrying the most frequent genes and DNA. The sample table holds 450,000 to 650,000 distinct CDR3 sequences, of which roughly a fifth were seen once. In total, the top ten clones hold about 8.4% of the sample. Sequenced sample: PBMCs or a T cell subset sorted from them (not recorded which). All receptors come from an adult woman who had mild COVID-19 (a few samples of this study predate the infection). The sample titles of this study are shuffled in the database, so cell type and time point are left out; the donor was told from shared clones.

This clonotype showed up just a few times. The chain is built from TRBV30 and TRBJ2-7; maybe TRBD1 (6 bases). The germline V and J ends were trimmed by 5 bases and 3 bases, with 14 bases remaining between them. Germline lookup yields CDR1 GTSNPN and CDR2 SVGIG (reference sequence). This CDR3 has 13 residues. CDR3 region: CAWGTPPVYEQYF. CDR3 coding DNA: TGTGCCTGGGGGACACCTCCGGTCTACGAGCAGTACTTC.

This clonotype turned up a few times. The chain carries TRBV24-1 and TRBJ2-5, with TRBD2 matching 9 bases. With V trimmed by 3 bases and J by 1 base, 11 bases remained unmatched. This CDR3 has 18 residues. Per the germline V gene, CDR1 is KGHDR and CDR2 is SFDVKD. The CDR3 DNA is TGTGCCACCAGTGATGGGGCGGTAGCGGGAGATCTCCAAGAGACCCAGTACTTC. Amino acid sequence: CATSDGAVAGDLQETQYF.

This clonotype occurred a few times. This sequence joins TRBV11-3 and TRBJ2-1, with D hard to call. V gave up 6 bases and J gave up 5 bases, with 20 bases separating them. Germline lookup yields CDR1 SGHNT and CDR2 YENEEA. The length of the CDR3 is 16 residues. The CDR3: CASRPHGGEGDNEQFF. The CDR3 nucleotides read TGTGCCAGCAGGCCCCATGGTGGGGAAGGAGACAATGAGCAGTTCTTC. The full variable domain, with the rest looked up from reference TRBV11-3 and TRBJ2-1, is EAGVVQSPRYKIIEKKQPVAFWCNPISGHNTLYWYLQNLGQGPELLIRYENEEAVDDSQLPKDRFSAERLKGVDSTLKIQPAELGDSAVYLCASRPHGGEGDNEQFFGPGTRLTVL.

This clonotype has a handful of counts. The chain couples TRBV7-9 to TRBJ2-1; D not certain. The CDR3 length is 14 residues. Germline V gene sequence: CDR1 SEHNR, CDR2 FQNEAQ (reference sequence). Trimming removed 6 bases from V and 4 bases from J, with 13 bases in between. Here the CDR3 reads CASRRLLGYNEQFF. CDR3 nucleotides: TGTGCCAGCAGGCGGTTATTAGGATACAATGAGCAGTTCTTC. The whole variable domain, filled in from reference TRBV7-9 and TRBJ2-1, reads DTGVSQNPRHKITKRGQNVTFRCDPISEHNRLYWYRQTLGQGPEFLTYFQNEAQLEKSRLLSDRFSAERPKGSFSTLEIQRTEQGDSAMYLCASRRLLGYNEQFFGPGTRLTVL.

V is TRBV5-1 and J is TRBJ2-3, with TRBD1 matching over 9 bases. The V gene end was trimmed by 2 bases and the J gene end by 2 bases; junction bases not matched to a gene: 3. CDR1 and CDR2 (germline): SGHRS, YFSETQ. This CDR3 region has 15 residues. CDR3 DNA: TGCGCCAGCAGCTTACAGGGGGCTCACACAGATACGCAGTATTTT. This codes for CASSLQGAHTDTQYF.

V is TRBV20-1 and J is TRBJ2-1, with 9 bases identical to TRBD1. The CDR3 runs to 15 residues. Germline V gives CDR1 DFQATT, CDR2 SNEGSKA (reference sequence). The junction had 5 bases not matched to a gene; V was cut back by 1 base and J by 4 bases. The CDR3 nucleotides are TGCAGTGCTAGAGCGGACAGGGGAACTTACAATGAGCAGTTCTTC. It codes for CSARADRGTYNEQFF.

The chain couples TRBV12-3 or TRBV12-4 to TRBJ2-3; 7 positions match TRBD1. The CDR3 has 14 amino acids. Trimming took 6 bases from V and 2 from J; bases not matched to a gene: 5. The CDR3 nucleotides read TGTGCCAGCAGCACCGGGACAGCCACAGATACGCAGTATTTT. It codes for CASSTGTATDTQYF.